This TCR beta chain derives from a study of blood T cell repertoires in COVID-19. Overall study: Samples came from the United States, Italy and Spain, spanning acute and convalescent COVID-19.

V lost 3 bases and J lost 6; bases outside the gene matches: 5. The CDR3 loop spans 15 amino acids. Germline assignment: CDR1 MDHEN and CDR2 SYDVKM. This clone has a handful of counts. In the original analysis: Nucleated cell number was recorded as an estimate derived from reference gene primer amplification. Sequencing was performed with immunoSEQ multiplex PCR; in TCRdb, only in-frame clones are kept and a portion is missing. The DNA gave D and trimming, while V, J and clone size come from that table. Of 180,000 or so clones listed, around 80% are singletons. Sample: peripheral blood. The sequence was collected from a man in his fifties who had recovered from COVID-19. V is TRBV28 and J is TRBJ2-2; 9 bases are shared with TRBD1. The CDR3 DNA sequence: TGTGCCAGCAGTTTCCCCGGGACAGGGTCCGGGGAGCTGTTTTTT. Translated, it gives CASSFPGTGSGELFF.